This T cell receptor beta chain was profiled in a study of blood T cell repertoires in COVID-19. Clones were sequenced by immunoSEQ multiplex PCR, and TCRdb holds only the in-frame ones, with some missing. The sample yields some 230,000 clones, approximately 86% seen once. The receptor's source is a woman aged 45-65 years with COVID-19, enrolled during active disease. Sample: peripheral blood.

The CDR3 loop reads CASSEGTGYTEAFF. In DNA form, the CDR3 reads TGCGCCAGCAGTGAAGGGACAGGCTACACTGAAGCTTTCTTT. The chain has TRBV10-1 and TRBJ1-1, with 8 bases fitting TRBD1. V shed 3 bases and J 3 bases; nucleotides not matched to a gene: 3. This CDR3 spans 14 amino acids. The germline CDR1 and CDR2 sequences are WNHNN and SYGVQD (reference sequence).